The rows below give T cell receptor beta chains drawn from one sample of a study of low-dose radiotherapy and immunotherapy resistance in tumors. TCRdb redid the calling of the reads with MiXCR, one entry per CDR3 protein. The profile shows tens of thousands of distinct CDR3 sequences, 18% of them singletons. This specimen was PBMCs, taken before treatment. Receptors originate from a male donor with prostate cancer. CDR3s include the opening cysteine and the closing phenylalanine or tryptophan. The D gene is left open where the match is weak. The size entry is marked missing in some rows and otherwise reads once, few, many or a size class.

d_call	j_call	clone_size	v_call	cdr3_nt	cdr3_aa
.	TRBJ2-7	many	TRBV7-2	TGTGCCAGCAGCTGGATGGCCTTCGACGAGCAGTACTTC	CASSWMAFDEQYF
.	TRBJ2-5	many	TRBV6-2/TRBV6-3	TGTGCCAGCAGTTACGGTCTTGGGGGCCGAGAGACCCAGTACTTC	CASSYGLGGRETQYF
.	TRBJ2-2	many	TRBV12-3/TRBV12-4	TGTGCCAGCAGTTTCTGGGATCCCGGGGAGCTGTTTTTT	CASSFWDPGELFF
TRBD1	TRBJ2-7	.	TRBV15	TGTGCCACCAGCAGCGGGACAGGGCCCCACGAGCAGTACTTC	CATSSGTGPHEQYF
TRBD2	TRBJ2-5	.	TRBV11-2	TGTGCCAGCAGCCCCGGACTAGCCGGAGAGACCCAGTACTTC	CASSPGLAGETQYF
TRBD2	TRBJ2-5	many	TRBV20-1	TGCAGTGCTAGTAATCGAGCGGGGGGGGAAGAGACCCAGTACTTC	CSASNRAGGEETQYF
.	TRBJ1-1	.	TRBV12-3/TRBV12-4	TGTGCCAGCACCTCAGGGGTGAGCACTGAAGCTTTCTTT	CASTSGVSTEAFF
.	TRBJ2-5	.	TRBV9	TGTGCCAGCAGCGTTTTCCCGGGACTCCCTGGGGAGACCCAGTACTTC	CASSVFPGLPGETQYF
.	TRBJ1-5	many	TRBV19	TGTGCCAGTAGTACCCTGGCAGTACAGCCGAGCAATCAGCCCCAGCATTTT	CASSTLAVQPSNQPQHF
.	TRBJ1-2	many	TRBV9	TGTGCCAGCAGCGTAGTCTCCGGGCGAGGCTACACCTTC	CASSVVSGRGYTF
.	TRBJ2-7	many	TRBV7-8	TGTGCCAGCAGCACACAGGGGGAGGGGTCCTACGAGCAGTACTTC	CASSTQGEGSYEQYF
.	TRBJ1-2	many	TRBV7-2	TGTGCCAGCAGCTTCGAGGCAGGCAATTACTATGGCTACACCTTC	CASSFEAGNYYGYTF
TRBD1	TRBJ1-5	many	TRBV10-3	TGTGCCATTGCCCGGGACAGGGGAAGTAATCAGCCCCAGCATTTT	CAIARDRGSNQPQHF
.	TRBJ2-2	many	TRBV7-2	TGTGCCAGCAGCTTAGGACTGAACACCGGGGAGCTGTTTTTT	CASSLGLNTGELFF
.	TRBJ1-6	.	TRBV5-1	TGCGCCAGCAGCTTGGGGGGGGCCAATTCACCCCTCCACTTT	CASSLGGANSPLHF
.	TRBJ2-2	.	TRBV5-1	TGCGCCAGCAGCTTCCGGAGGGCGAGCACCGGGGAGCTGTTTTTT	CASSFRRASTGELFF
TRBD1	TRBJ1-2	few	TRBV12-3/TRBV12-4	TGTGCCAGCAGGGACAGGGCTTATGGCTACACCTTC	CASRDRAYGYTF
.	TRBJ1-1	many	TRBV7-9	TGTGCCAGCAGCCCGACAGTTTCCGTGAACACTGAAGCTTTCTTT	CASSPTVSVNTEAFF
.	TRBJ1-5	many	TRBV6-1	TGTGCCAGCAGTGGGGAACAGGGCGGGCAGCCCCAGCATTTT	CASSGEQGGQPQHF
.	TRBJ2-2	many	TRBV5-1	TGCGCCAGCAGCATTGACCAGACTAGTTCCGGGGAGCTGTTTTTT	CASSIDQTSSGELFF
TRBD1	TRBJ1-1	many	TRBV2	TGTGCCAGCAGGGATGCTGGGACAGGGAACACTGAAGCTTTCTTT	CASRDAGTGNTEAFF
.	TRBJ1-6	many	TRBV12-3/TRBV12-4	TGTGCCAGCAGCCGACGCGGAGGTTCTCATTCACCCCTCCACTTT	CASSRRGGSHSPLHF
TRBD2	TRBJ2-1	many	TRBV6-5	TGTGCCGTCACCCAAGCGGGGAGCTCCTACAATGAGCAGTTCTTC	CAVTQAGSSYNEQFF
.	TRBJ2-4	many	TRBV10-3	TGTGCCATCAGTGAGTCGGGCTCAAACATTCAGTACTTC	CAISESGSNIQYF
TRBD2	TRBJ2-3	many	TRBV5-8	TGTGCCAGCAGACGGGGACTAGCGAACACAGATACGCAGTATTTT	CASRRGLANTDTQYF
.	TRBJ2-1	.	TRBV24-1	TGTGCCACCAGTGATTTGGTTGATGCAGGACGCAATGAGCAGTTCTTC	CATSDLVDAGRNEQFF